The clone carrying this TCR beta chain was picked up a small number of times. Its antigen is not identified. No conserved phenylalanine or tryptophan is present at the end of the CDR3, so a read error is the likely explanation. The sample belongs to a study of regulatory T cells in long-lasting Graves disease. iRepertoire HTBI primers and Arm-PCR of CDR3 regions built TCR beta libraries. MiXCR, run by TCRdb on the multiplex PCR reads, gives a single entry per CDR3 protein. Among more than 450,000 distinct CDR3 sequences listed, roughly 16% were seen once. Between the trimmed V and J ends, which lost 1 base and 0 bases, there was a span of 13 bases. The length of the CDR3 is 16 residues. Per germline, CDR1 SGHRS and CDR2 YFSETQ. Time point reported: newly diagnosed GD, antithyroid drugs for less than 3 months. Extracted PBMC RNA gave rise to the TCR library. Study-wide findings and caveats: With some 2,800 shared public clonotypes, persistent patients exceeded new patients, who shared around 970. Study of thyroid tissue was not done, with only peripheral blood studied. TCR diversity was lower in persistent Graves' patients than in newly diagnosed ones.

These same records also appear under a second study, on T cells in Graves' hyperthyroidism and ophthalmopathy. That source reports: Most clonotypes that expanded in the thyroid above 0.001 also showed up in blood.

Specimen: peripheral blood mononuclear cells (PBMCs), collected at new diagnosis, from a patient treated with antithyroid drugs. The chain employs TRBV5-1 and TRBJ1-1; D is perhaps TRBD1 (5 bases). The sequence was obtained from a man between 35 and 55 years old with Graves disease. The CDR3 nucleotides are TGCGCCAGCAGCTTGTTACCTGGGACGGTGAACACTGAAGCTTTCTCT. As protein: CASSLLPGTVNTEAFS.